The text below deals with one TCR beta chain. These data originate in a study of blood T cell repertoires in COVID-19. As for the study in general: Specimens from acute and convalescent COVID-19 originated in the United States, Italy and Spain. In each case, the material was cDNA or gDNA derived from T cells, B-cell-depleted T cells, or PBMCs.

Per the germline V gene, CDR1 is SGHAT and CDR2 is FQNNGV. The CDR3 extends over 12 amino acids. V shed 6 bases, J shed 10 bases, and the junction held 3 bases outside the gene matches. The Seattle patients joined while their infection was active and were tracked longitudinally afterward. Original data processing: Quantification of nucleated cells was approximated via reference gene primer amplification. Libraries were prepared by immunoSEQ multiplex PCR; TCRdb keeps only in-frame clonotypes and omits some of them. Clone size and the V and J calls come from that table; the DNA yielded D and trimming. Of about 170,000 clones in the sample, around 84% were seen once.

The sample consisted of peripheral blood. The chain has TRBV11-2 and TRBJ2-1, with 10 positions matching TRBD2. This clonotype originated in a woman older than 75 with COVID-19, enrolled during active disease. In DNA form, the CDR3 reads TGTGCCAGCAGGCTAGCGGGAGACGAGCAGTTCTTC. Its translation is CASRLAGDEQFF.